The 14 T cell receptor beta chains presented below share a single source sample, sequenced in a study of OX40 agonist ivuxolimab in advanced cancers. The table came from immunoSEQ multiplex PCR; TCRdb's copy has only in-frame clones and leaves some out. The data contain some 50,000 clones, more than 85% of them seen just once; the ten biggest clones take up about 11%. Specimen: CD4+ or CD8+ T cells sorted from blood, collected in a trial of the OX40 agonist ivuxolimab. The source of these receptors is an adult with an advanced solid tumor such as melanoma, head and neck, liver or kidney cancer.

The J gene is TRBJ2-7, the V gene TRBV28; 7 bases agree with TRBD1. Germline loops: CDR1 MDHEN, CDR2 SYDVKM. The length of the CDR3 is 13 residues. V lost 5 bases and J lost 4; bases outside the gene matches: 5. The CDR3 bases are TGTGCCAGCAGTGCCAGGGGGAGATACGAGCAGTACTTC. It yields the protein CASSARGRYEQYF.

The rearrangement uses TRBV6-6 and TRBJ1-5, with 7 bases lining up with TRBD1. The germline V gene encodes CDR1 MNHNY and CDR2 SVGAGI (reference sequence). The V segment lost 5 bases and the J segment 0 bases; nucleotides outside the gene matches: 4. This CDR3 region has 15 residues. Here the CDR3 DNA reads TGTGCCAGCAGTCGGGACAGCTATAGCAATCAGCCCCAGCATTTT. It translates to CASSRDSYSNQPQHF.

The chain employs TRBV25-1 and TRBJ1-2; D may be TRBD1 (6 bases). Trimming removed 2 bases at V and 7 bases at J, with 14 bases between. Germline V gene data show CDR1 as MGHDK and CDR2 as SYGVNS. This CDR3 is 14 amino acids long. CDR3 protein: CASSENPGDTGYTF. In DNA, the CDR3 is TGTGCCAGCAGTGAAAACCCCGGGGACACTGGCTACACCTTC.

The chain uses TRBV6-5 and TRBJ2-1; no clear D. The length of the CDR3 is 11 residues. The V end was cut by 0 bases, the J end by 10 bases, with 4 bases between. Germline V CDR1 and CDR2: MNHEY, SVGAGI. The CDR3 spells CASSYSTEQFF. The CDR3 DNA reads as TGTGCCAGCAGTTACTCGACCGAGCAGTTCTTC.

This rearrangement joins TRBV4-3 to TRBJ2-2; TRBD1 matches 8 bases. J lost 1 base, V lost 2 bases, and 6 bases had no gene match. Germline assignment: CDR1 LGHNA and CDR2 YSLEER. CDR3 length: 17 residues. The DNA for the CDR3 is TGCGCCAGCAGCCAATTGATGGACAGGGAGAACACCGGGGAGCTGTTTTTT. Amino acid sequence: CASSQLMDRENTGELFF.

The genes are TRBV21-1 and TRBJ2-5. TRBV21-1 is termed a pseudogene. The CDR3 is 12 residues long. Written as DNA, the CDR3 is TGTGCCTCGGGCCATGTCTCGGAGACCCAGTACTTC. Its protein product is CASGHVSETQYF.

This chain uses TRBV7-9 with TRBJ2-5; the match to TRBD2 covers 10 bases. Germline V gene lookup returns CDR1 SEHNR and CDR2 FQNEAQ (reference sequence). The CDR3 loop spans 16 amino acids. With 5 bases clipped from V and 4 bases from J, the junction kept 10 bases outside the gene matches. The CDR3 bases are TGTGCCAGCAGCAGCAGAAGCGGGGGGGCCGGAGAGACCCAGTACTTC. Its translation: CASSSRSGGAGETQYF.

The rearrangement uses TRBV18 and TRBJ2-1, with 11 bases matching TRBD2. The CDR3 sequence is 19 residues long. Trimming removed 5 bases from V and 2 bases from J; junction bases left unmatched: 14. Germline V gives CDR1 KGHSH, CDR2 LQKENI. In DNA, the CDR3 is TGTGCCAGCTCATCCATCCTAGCGGGAGGAGAGGACGCCTACAATGAGCAGTTCTTC. Residues: CASSSILAGGEDAYNEQFF.

The chain has TRBV6-1 and TRBJ1-4; D call uncertain. This CDR3 spans 11 amino acids. Trimming pared 8 bases from V and 8 bases from J, leaving 9 bases between. The germline V gene encodes CDR1 MNHNS and CDR2 SASEGT. CDR3 in DNA: TGTGCCAGCGACTATGGAGAAAAACTGTTTTTT. The encoded protein is CASDYGEKLFF.

This chain joins TRBV11-3 and TRBJ2-1; D is ambiguous. The CDR3 has 13 amino acids. Germline lookup yields CDR1 SGHNT and CDR2 YENEEA. V lost 1 base and J 3 bases, leaving 4 bases between the germline ends. The DNA for the CDR3 is TGTGCCAGCAGCTTAGGACTCTACAATGAGCAGTTCTTC. Translated, it gives CASSLGLYNEQFF.

The chain recombines TRBV10-2 with TRBJ2-1; D is uncertain. CDR1 is WSHSY and CDR2 is SAAADI in the germline V gene. Trimming cost V 0 bases and J 5 bases, with 14 bases left between them. The CDR3 is made up of 16 amino acids. Here the CDR3 DNA reads TGCGCCAGCAGTGAGTCGGTGGGTTTATACAACAATGAGCAGTTCTTC. Translation: CASSESVGLYNNEQFF.

The chain couples TRBV21-1 to TRBJ1-2; the DNA was not used to check the table's D call, TRBD1. TRBV21-1 is a recognized pseudogene. CDR3 length equals 14 residues. The CDR3 spells CASRRTVPNYGYTF. The CDR3 DNA is TGTGCCAGCAGGCGGACAGTACCTAACTATGGCTACACCTTC.

The chain has TRBV5-8 and TRBJ2-7; a possible D gene is TRBD2 (5 bases). CDR1 is SGHTS and CDR2 is YDEGEE in the germline V gene. The V gene lost 5 bases and the J gene lost 1 base, with 10 bases spanning the gap. This CDR3 contains 13 residues. As DNA, the CDR3 is TGTGCCAGCAGTACGGGGTATTCCTACGAGCAGTACTTC. This gives the protein CASSTGYSYEQYF.

The chain is built from TRBV12-5 and TRBJ2-2; the D gene is possibly TRBD2 (6 bases). Looked up from germline, CDR1 is LGHNT and CDR2 is FRNRAP. The CDR3 is made up of 18 amino acids. Trimming took off 0 bases at V and 1 base at J, with 15 bases between the two ends. CDR3 sequence: CASGLVLGPRENTGELFF. CDR3 DNA sequence: TGTGCTAGTGGTTTGGTACTTGGGCCGCGGGAGAACACCGGGGAGCTGTTTTTT.